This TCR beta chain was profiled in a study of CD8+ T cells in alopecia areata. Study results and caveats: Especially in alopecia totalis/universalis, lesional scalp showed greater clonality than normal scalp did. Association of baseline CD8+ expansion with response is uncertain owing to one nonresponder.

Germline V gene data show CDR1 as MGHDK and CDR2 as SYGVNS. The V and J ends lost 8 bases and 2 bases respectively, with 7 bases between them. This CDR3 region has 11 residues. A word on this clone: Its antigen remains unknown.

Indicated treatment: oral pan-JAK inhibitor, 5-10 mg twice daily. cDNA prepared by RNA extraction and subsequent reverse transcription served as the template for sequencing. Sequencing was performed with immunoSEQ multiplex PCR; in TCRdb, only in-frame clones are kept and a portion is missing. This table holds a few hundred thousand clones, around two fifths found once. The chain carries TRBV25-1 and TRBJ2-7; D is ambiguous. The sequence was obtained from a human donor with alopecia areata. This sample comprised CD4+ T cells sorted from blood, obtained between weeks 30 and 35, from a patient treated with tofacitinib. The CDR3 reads CASSRTYEQYF. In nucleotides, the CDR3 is TGTGCCAGCTCCAGAACCTACGAGCAGTACTTC.